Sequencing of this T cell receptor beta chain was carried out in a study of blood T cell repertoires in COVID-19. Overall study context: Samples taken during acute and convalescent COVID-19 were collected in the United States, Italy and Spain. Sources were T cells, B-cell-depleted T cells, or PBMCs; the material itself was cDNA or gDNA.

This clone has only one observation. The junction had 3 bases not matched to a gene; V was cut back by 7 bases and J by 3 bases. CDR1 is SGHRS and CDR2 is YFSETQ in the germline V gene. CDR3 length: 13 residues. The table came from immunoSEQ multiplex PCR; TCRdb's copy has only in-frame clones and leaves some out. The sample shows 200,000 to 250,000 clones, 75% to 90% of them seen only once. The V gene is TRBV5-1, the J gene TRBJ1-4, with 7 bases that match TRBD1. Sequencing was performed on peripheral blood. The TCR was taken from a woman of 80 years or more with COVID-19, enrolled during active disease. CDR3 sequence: CASAQGANEKLFF. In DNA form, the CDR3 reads TGCGCCAGCGCCCAGGGGGCTAATGAAAAACTGTTTTTT.